A single sample gave rise to the 14 T cell receptor beta chains below, sequenced in a study of blood T cell repertoires in COVID-19. Data came from immunoSEQ multiplex PCR; TCRdb stores just in-frame clones and leaves some out. The data show 60,000 to 80,000 clones, around 89% seen once. Sequencing used peripheral blood. The receptors come from a man aged 55 to 70 with acute or convalescent COVID-19.

This chain links TRBV6-2 or TRBV6-3 with TRBJ2-7, with 11 bases that match TRBD2. V was pared by 4 bases and J by 2 bases, with 4 bases of the junction left unmatched. Germline V gene data show CDR1 as MNHEY and CDR2 as SVGEGT. This CDR3 contains 15 residues. CDR3 sequence (DNA): TGTGCCAGCAGTTCCCTAGCGGGGGGTACCTACGAGCAGTACTTC. Translated: CASSSLAGGTYEQYF.

The CDR3 coding sequence is TGTGCCAGCAGCCCGGACCGGGACAGAGTGGGCACTGAAGCTTTCTTT. Its protein product is CASSPDRDRVGTEAFF. The rearrangement joins TRBV5-5 to TRBJ1-1; 7 nucleotides align to TRBD1. J was trimmed by 4 bases and V by 4 bases; bases with no gene match: 13. The CDR3 is made up of 16 amino acids. The germline CDR1 and CDR2 sequences are SGHKS and YYEKEE (reference sequence).

The chain recombines TRBV5-1 with TRBJ2-1; 7 nucleotides agree with TRBD1. This CDR3 has 13 amino acids. CDR1 is SGHRS and CDR2 is YFSETQ in the germline V gene. V was clipped by 1 base and J by 9 bases; unmatched bases: 4. The CDR3, as DNA: TGCGCCAGCAGCTTGACAGGGGCGGGTGAGCAGTTCTTC. Its translation is CASSLTGAGEQFF.

This chain connects TRBV10-1 to TRBJ2-4; the D gene is possibly TRBD2 (7 bases). CDR1 WNHNN and CDR2 SYGVQD come from the germline V gene (reference sequence). The CDR3 covers 16 residues. V was shortened by 0 bases and J by 4 bases, with 13 bases between the two germline ends. The CDR3 DNA reads as TGCGCCAGCAGTGAGTCATGGGGGGGGCCGAAAAACATTCAGTACTTC. As protein: CASSESWGGPKNIQYF.

The genes are TRBV5-6 and TRBJ1-2; 7 positions agree with TRBD1. Germline trimming cut 0 bases from V and 3 bases from J; bases unmatched to any gene: 5. The CDR3 length is 15 residues. The germline V gene encodes CDR1 SGHDT and CDR2 YYEEEE. The CDR3 spells CASSLVARGYYGYTF. The CDR3 nucleotides read TGTGCCAGCAGCTTGGTGGCCAGGGGGTACTATGGCTACACCTTC.

The chain combines TRBV18 with TRBJ1-1, with TRBD1 identical over 9 bases. V lost 3 bases to trimming and J lost 3 bases; unmatched junction nucleotides: 11. The CDR3 loop spans 17 amino acids. Germline CDR1 is KGHSH and CDR2 is LQKENI. The CDR3 bases are TGTGCCAGCTCACCCCCCGGGACAGGGATTCGGGACACTGAAGCTTTCTTT. Translated, it gives CASSPPGTGIRDTEAFF.

V and J are TRBV27 and TRBJ2-5; 13 nucleotides align to TRBD2. The V gene end was trimmed by 5 bases and the J gene end by 5 bases; junction bases not matched to a gene: 8. Germline V lookup: CDR1 MNHEY, CDR2 SMNVEV (reference sequence). The CDR3 totals 16 residues. The CDR3 bases are TGTGCCAGCAGTCTCCGACTAGCGGGAGGACCGGAGACCCAGTACTTC. As protein: CASSLRLAGGPETQYF.

The V gene is TRBV2, the J gene TRBJ1-1; D uncertain. This CDR3 region has 14 residues. Germline assignment: CDR1 SNHLY and CDR2 FYNNEI. With 0 bases removed from V and 3 bases from J, the gap between germline ends came to 8 bases. This chain's CDR3 is CASSEAYSYTEAFF. The CDR3, as DNA: TGTGCCAGCAGTGAAGCGTACAGCTACACTGAAGCTTTCTTT.

J is TRBJ2-1 and V is TRBV6-5; TRBD2 might be the D (6 bases). V was trimmed by 6 bases and J by 4 bases, leaving 16 bases between them. Germline CDR1 MNHEY, CDR2 SVGAGI. This CDR3 contains 15 residues. The CDR3 bases are TGTGCCAGCAGCTCCTCTAGCGACAAATACAATGAGCAGTTCTTC. This translates into CASSSSSDKYNEQFF.

The chain employs TRBV19 and TRBJ2-1; possible D gene TRBD1, 5 bases. This CDR3 region has 15 residues. With 5 bases removed from V and 6 bases from J, the gap between germline ends came to 17 bases. The germline V gene encodes CDR1 LNHDA and CDR2 SQIVND (reference sequence). CDR3 amino acids: CASSARTTRFNEQFF. The DNA for the CDR3 is TGTGCCAGTAGTGCCCGGACAACCCGGTTCAATGAGCAGTTCTTC.

The J gene is TRBJ1-1, the V gene TRBV9, with TRBD1 matching 8 bases. The ends lost 4 bases at V and 0 bases at J; junction bases unmatched: 5. Germline values: CDR1 SGDLS, CDR2 YYNGEE. This CDR3 comprises 15 residues. Here the CDR3 DNA reads TGTGCCAGCAGCCCCCGGACAGGGATGAACACTGAAGCTTTCTTT. Its translation: CASSPRTGMNTEAFF.

This chain links TRBV27 with TRBJ1-2; the match to TRBD1 covers 7 bases. The trim removed 3 bases at V and 7 bases at J, leaving 5 bases unmatched. CDR1 MNHEY and CDR2 SMNVEV come from the germline V gene (reference sequence). The CDR3 has 13 amino acids. The CDR3 here is CASSFKGAGGYTF. The DNA of the CDR3 is TGTGCCAGCAGTTTTAAGGGGGCCGGTGGCTACACCTTC.

The rearrangement links TRBV19 to TRBJ2-7; the D gene is possibly TRBD2 (5 bases). The CDR3 spans 12 residues. Germline V gene data show CDR1 as LNHDA and CDR2 as SQIVND (reference sequence). V lost 5 bases and J 6 bases, leaving 11 bases between the germline ends. The CDR3 DNA sequence: TGTGCCAGTAGTCCTCGGGGAACCGAGCAGTACTTC. Translated: CASSPRGTEQYF. Full variable domain (rest looked up from reference TRBV19 and TRBJ2-7): DGGITQSPKYLFRKEGQNVTLSCEQNLNHDAMYWYRQDPGQGLRLIYYSQIVNDFQKGDIAEGYSVSREKKESFPLTVTSAQKNPTAFYLCASSPRGTEQYFGPGTRLTVT.

This chain links TRBV5-1 with TRBJ1-2, with a possible D match to TRBD1 (5 bases). The germline CDR1 and CDR2 sequences are SGHRS and YFSETQ. CDR3 length: 17 amino acids. Trimming left V 9 bases short and J 8 bases short, with 32 bases between. CDR3 sequence: CATSLSWDPTKGFGYTF. CDR3 DNA sequence: TGCGCCACTTCGCTTAGTTGGGATCCCACTAAGGGGTTCGGCTACACCTTC.